This record looks at one T cell receptor beta chain sequence and its context. Its cognate antigen is unknown. Germline CDR1 SGHVS, CDR2 FNYEAQ. V was clipped by 4 bases and J by 0 bases, with 7 bases between them. The CDR3 totals 15 residues. From CD4+ cells came CD45RA+ naive and CD45RA-negative memory subsets. This record comes from a study of shared clonotypes between healthy human individuals. Study-level results: Rarefaction showed sorted-subset sequencing was incomplete despite large depth.

Method: immunoSEQ multiplex PCR; TCRdb's copy keeps in-frame clones and lacks some. The profile covers about 980,000 clones, with 60% to 85% appearing a single time and approximately 1.5% taken by the ten largest. The sequence was obtained from a man between 18 and 35 years old in good health. The sequencing sample was made of memory CD4+ T cells sorted from blood. Indicated subset: CD45RA-negative fraction. This rearrangement joins TRBV7-6 to TRBJ2-6; D gene ambiguous. The DNA for the CDR3 is TGTGCCAGCAGCTCTCTTAGCTCTGGGGCCAACGTCCTGACTTTC. It is translated as CASSSLSSGANVLTF.